These 24 T cell receptor beta chains were sequenced from one sample in a study of control samples from healthy donors and cancer patients. Only in-frame clones appear in the TCRdb table, and some are missing; sequencing was by immunoSEQ multiplex PCR. The sample records about 130,000 clones, 70% to 90% being singletons. Source material: blood. These receptors originate from a man aged 50 to 59 in good health.

This chain uses TRBV7-9 with TRBJ2-1; no firm D call. V was trimmed by 4 bases and J by 4 bases, leaving 5 bases between them. Germline loops: CDR1 SEHNR, CDR2 FQNEAQ (reference sequence). The CDR3 runs to 12 residues. DNA of the CDR3: TGTGCCAGCAGCTCCAATTACAATGAGCAGTTCTTC. Its translation: CASSSNYNEQFF.

A single count supports this clone. The CDR3 coding sequence is TGCGCCAGCAGCCAAGAGCAACGGCAAGGAGCCAAAAACATTCAGTACTTC. Amino acids: CASSQEQRQGAKNIQYF. The V and J genes are TRBV4-1 and TRBJ2-4; D gene uncertain. The CDR3 has 17 amino acids. Germline loops: CDR1 MGHRA, CDR2 YSYEKL. The ends were cut back, 0 bases at V and 0 bases at J, with 12 bases in the middle.

This sequence joins TRBV5-1 and TRBJ1-4; 8 bases map to TRBD1. The V segment lost 4 bases and the J segment 5 bases; nucleotides outside the gene matches: 4. Germline V gives CDR1 SGHRS, CDR2 YFSETQ. The CDR3 covers 14 residues. Written as DNA, the CDR3 is TGCGCCAGCAGCGCACAGGGGGTCAATGAAAAACTGTTTTTT. As protein: CASSAQGVNEKLFF.

The chain is built from TRBV6-6 and TRBJ1-6; 9 bases line up with TRBD1. This CDR3 contains 14 residues. The V gene's germline CDR1 is MNHNY and CDR2 SVGAGI (reference sequence). Losses at the gene ends were 7 bases for V and 8 bases for J; bases not matched to a gene: 6. The CDR3 loop is CASTIQGADSPLHF. The CDR3 nucleotides read TGTGCCAGCACCATACAGGGGGCAGATTCACCCCTCCACTTT.

The gene calls are TRBV5-5 and TRBJ1-1, with a weak D call TRBD1 (6 bases). The CDR3 extends over 14 amino acids. Trimming shortened V by 4 bases and J by 1 base, and 11 bases separated the two germline ends. Germline CDR1 and CDR2: SGHKS and YYEKEE (reference sequence). The CDR3 DNA is TGTGCCAGCAGCCCGTACAGGGAGAACACTGAAGCTTTCTTT. Its protein is CASSPYRENTEAFF.

The chain has TRBV21-1 and TRBJ1-1. TRBV21-1 is a documented pseudogene. The CDR3 sequence is 15 residues long. Written as DNA, the CDR3 is TGTGCCAGCAGCAAAGAGGGGGGGGAGTACACTGAAGCTTTCTTT. Translation: CASSKEGGEYTEAFF.

The chain is built from TRBV4-1 and TRBJ1-1, with D perhaps TRBD1 (6 bases). The CDR3 covers 14 residues. From germline, CDR1 is MGHRA and CDR2 YSYEKL. V dropped 6 bases and J dropped 3 bases, with 14 bases sitting between them. DNA of the CDR3: TGCGCCAGCAGACCAGGGGTGTGGGACACTGAAGCTTTCTTT. Protein: CASRPGVWDTEAFF.

This chain uses TRBV21-1 with TRBJ1-2. TRBV21-1 is a pseudogene segment. The CDR3 sequence is 13 residues long. CDR3: CASSRRVCYGYTF. In DNA form, the CDR3 reads TGTGCCAGCAGCAGACGGGTTTGCTATGGCTACACCTTC.

This clone was counted only a few times. V is TRBV29-1 and J is TRBJ2-7; 9 bases align to TRBD1. The CDR3 runs to 13 residues. With 6 bases clipped from V and 5 bases from J, the junction kept 8 bases outside the gene matches. CDR1 is SQVTM, CDR2 ANQGSEA, per germline. This chain's CDR3 is CSVETGGDHEQYF. CDR3 DNA sequence: TGCAGCGTCGAGACAGGGGGAGATCACGAGCAGTACTTC.

V gene TRBV27 combines with J gene TRBJ1-1; D gene ambiguous. The germline V and J ends were trimmed by 9 bases and 0 bases, with 11 bases remaining between them. The germline gives CDR1 MNHEY, CDR2 SMNVEV (reference sequence). CDR3 length equals 13 residues. As DNA, the CDR3 is TGTGCCAGTTCGGAGGTTGTGAACACTGAAGCTTTCTTT. It is translated as CASSEVVNTEAFF.

This chain joins TRBV3-1 (or the pseudogene TRBV3-2) and TRBJ2-3; 10 positions agree with TRBD1. The CDR3 totals 17 residues. Germline CDR1 reads LGHDT; CDR2 reads YNNKEL (reference sequence). After removal of 0 bases from V and 6 bases from J, the junction contained 9 bases not matched to a gene. The CDR3 DNA sequence: TGTGCCAGCAGCCAAGATTGGACAGGGGGTAAAGCCGATACGCAGTATTTT. Its protein product is CASSQDWTGGKADTQYF.

J is TRBJ2-7 and V is TRBV4-2; no clear D. CDR3 length equals 12 residues. The V gene's germline CDR1 is LGHNA and CDR2 YNFKEQ. The germline V and J ends were trimmed by 0 bases and 5 bases, with 5 bases remaining between them. This CDR3 is CASSQDPDEQYF. CDR3 nucleotides: TGTGCCAGCAGCCAAGACCCCGACGAGCAGTACTTC.

The V gene is TRBV5-1, the J gene TRBJ2-3, with D possibly matching TRBD2 (6 bases). This CDR3 comprises 14 residues. Germline V gene lookup returns CDR1 SGHRS and CDR2 YFSETQ. The V and J ends lost 5 bases and 5 bases respectively, with 15 bases between them. CDR3 loop: CASRSGVDVDTQYF. For the CDR3, the DNA is TGCGCCAGCAGATCGGGGGTCGATGTAGATACGCAGTATTTT.

This chain links TRBV7-3 with TRBJ2-5; the D is unclear. CDR1 and CDR2 (germline): SGHTA, FQGTGA. Trimming removed 5 bases from V and 9 bases from J, with 7 bases in between. The CDR3 extends over 10 amino acids. CDR3 region: CASSRPPQYF. CDR3 DNA: TGTGCCAGCAGCCGACCCCCCCAGTACTTC.

The chain links TRBV19 to TRBJ2-7; TRBD1 matches at 9 bases. This CDR3 is 15 amino acids long. Germline V CDR1 and CDR2: LNHDA, SQIVND (reference sequence). Trimming took 3 bases from V and 4 from J; bases not matched to a gene: 7. The CDR3 coding sequence is TGTGCCAGTAGTATCATACAGGGGGCTGAGTACGAGCAGTACTTC. Encoded protein: CASSIIQGAEYEQYF.

The genes are TRBV2 and TRBJ1-5; D gene uncertain. V was pared by 6 bases and J by 5 bases, with 11 bases between. The germline V gene encodes CDR1 SNHLY and CDR2 FYNNEI. This CDR3 spans 13 amino acids. The CDR3 DNA is TGTGCCAGCAGCGATGAACGACATCAGCCCCAGCATTTT. As protein: CASSDERHQPQHF.

This chain uses TRBV5-1 with TRBJ2-3, with 7 positions matching TRBD2. Per the germline V gene, CDR1 is SGHRS and CDR2 is YFSETQ. The CDR3 is 15 residues long. The V segment lost 3 bases and the J segment 1 base; nucleotides outside the gene matches: 5. CDR3 coding DNA: TGCGCCAGCAGCTCCGTGGGGGGGGGCACAGATACGCAGTATTTT. This codes for CASSSVGGGTDTQYF.

This rearrangement joins TRBV5-4 to TRBJ1-1, with 7 bases that match TRBD1. This CDR3 spans 14 amino acids. Trimming took 4 bases from V and 7 from J; bases not matched to a gene: 10. CDR1 SGHNT and CDR2 YYREEE come from the germline V gene (reference sequence). CDR3 loop: CASSLQGREGEAFF. The CDR3 nucleotides read TGTGCCAGCAGCCTACAGGGGAGAGAGGGTGAAGCTTTCTTT.

This clone appeared a single time. J is TRBJ1-1 and V is TRBV28; D gene uncertain. Per the germline V gene, CDR1 is MDHEN and CDR2 is SYDVKM. CDR3 length: 11 amino acids. Trimming shortened V by 3 bases and J by 13 bases, and 12 bases separated the two germline ends. As DNA, the CDR3 is TGTGCCAGCAGTTTCAAGTGGCAGGTTTTCTTT. It is translated as CASSFKWQVFF.

The V call is TRBV7-2, the J call TRBJ1-3; D is ambiguous. V was shortened by 5 bases and J by 0 bases, with 11 bases between the two germline ends. The V gene's germline CDR1 is SGHTA and CDR2 FQGNSA. This CDR3 is 15 amino acids long. In DNA form, the CDR3 reads TGTGCCAGCAGCCCCCAGTCTACCTCTGGAAACACCATATATTTT. Translating it yields CASSPQSTSGNTIYF.

This chain uses TRBV3-1 (or the pseudogene TRBV3-2) with TRBJ2-5; 9 bases agree with TRBD2. Trimming removed 4 bases from V and 5 bases from J; junction bases left unmatched: 17. Per germline, CDR1 LGHDT and CDR2 YNNKEL (reference sequence). There are 18 residues in the CDR3. The CDR3 DNA follows: TGTGCCAGCAGCCCCGGACTAGCGAGAACCTCGCAGGGGGAGACCCAGTACTTC. It encodes CASSPGLARTSQGETQYF.

The rearrangement joins TRBV21-1 to TRBJ2-2. TRBV21-1 is marked as a pseudogene. The CDR3 spans 11 residues. CDR3 sequence: CASSDFGELFF. For the CDR3, the DNA is TGTGCCAGCAGTGATTTCGGGGAGCTGTTTTTT.

The CDR3 sequence: CATGPGATGELFF. The CDR3, as DNA: TGTGCCACCGGTCCGGGGGCCACCGGGGAGCTGTTTTTT. This chain connects TRBV24-1 to TRBJ2-2; tentatively, D is TRBD1 or TRBD2 (6 bases each). Germline loops: CDR1 KGHDR, CDR2 SFDVKD. The CDR3 extends over 13 amino acids. V dropped 9 bases and J dropped 4 bases, with 11 bases sitting between them.

CDR3 in amino acids: CASRDSRDTQYF. Here the CDR3 DNA reads TGTGCCAGCAGAGACTCCAGGGATACGCAGTATTTT. This chain uses TRBV28 with TRBJ2-3; no reliable D call. V lost 6 bases and J 6 bases, leaving 10 bases between the germline ends. The CDR3 sequence is 12 residues long. Germline V CDR1 and CDR2: MDHEN, SYDVKM.